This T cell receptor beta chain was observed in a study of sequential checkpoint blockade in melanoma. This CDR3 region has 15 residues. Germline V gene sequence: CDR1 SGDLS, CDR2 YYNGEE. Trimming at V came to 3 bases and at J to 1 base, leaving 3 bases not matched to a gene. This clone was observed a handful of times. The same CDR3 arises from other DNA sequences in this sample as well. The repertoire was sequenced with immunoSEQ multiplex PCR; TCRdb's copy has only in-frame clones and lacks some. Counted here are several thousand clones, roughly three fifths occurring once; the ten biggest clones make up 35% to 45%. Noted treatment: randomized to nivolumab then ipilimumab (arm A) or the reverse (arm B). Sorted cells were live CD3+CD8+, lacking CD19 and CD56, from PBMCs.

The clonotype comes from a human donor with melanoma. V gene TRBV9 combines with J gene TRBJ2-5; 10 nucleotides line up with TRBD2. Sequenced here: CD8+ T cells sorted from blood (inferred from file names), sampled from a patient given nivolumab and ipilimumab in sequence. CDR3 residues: CASSGSGRPQETQYF. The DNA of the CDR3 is TGTGCCAGCAGCGGTAGCGGGAGGCCCCAAGAGACCCAGTACTTC. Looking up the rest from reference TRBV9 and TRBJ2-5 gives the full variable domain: DSGVTQTPKHLITATGQRVTLRCSPRSGDLSVYWYQQSLDQGLQFLIQYYNGEERAKGNILERFSAQQFPDLHSELNLSSLELGDSALYFCASSGSGRPQETQYFGPGTRLLVL.